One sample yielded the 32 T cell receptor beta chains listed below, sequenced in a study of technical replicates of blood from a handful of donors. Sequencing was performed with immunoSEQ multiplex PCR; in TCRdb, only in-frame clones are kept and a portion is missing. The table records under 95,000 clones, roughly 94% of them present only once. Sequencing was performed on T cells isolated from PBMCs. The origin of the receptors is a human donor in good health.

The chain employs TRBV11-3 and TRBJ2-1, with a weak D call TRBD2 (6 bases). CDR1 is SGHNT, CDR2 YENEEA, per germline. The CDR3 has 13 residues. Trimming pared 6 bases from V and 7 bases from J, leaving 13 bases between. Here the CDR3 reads CASSSSEGNEQFF. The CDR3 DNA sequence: TGTGCCAGCAGTTCCTCGGAGGGGAATGAGCAGTTCTTC.

Here the CDR3 reads CASNIQGSNTEAFF. The CDR3 DNA sequence: TGTGCCAGCAATATACAGGGGTCGAACACTGAAGCTTTCTTT. The chain combines TRBV6-5 with TRBJ1-1; 7 nucleotides align to TRBD1. In germline, CDR1 is MNHEY, CDR2 SVGAGI. The CDR3 has 14 amino acids. V shed 7 bases and J 1 base; nucleotides not matched to a gene: 6.

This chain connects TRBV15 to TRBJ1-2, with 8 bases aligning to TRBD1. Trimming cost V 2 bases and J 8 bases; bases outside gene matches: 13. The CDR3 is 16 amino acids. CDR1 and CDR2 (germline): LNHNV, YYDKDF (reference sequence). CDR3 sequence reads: CATSRSDTGGVKGYTF. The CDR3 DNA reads TGTGCCACCAGCAGATCGGATACAGGGGGAGTTAAGGGCTACACCTTC.

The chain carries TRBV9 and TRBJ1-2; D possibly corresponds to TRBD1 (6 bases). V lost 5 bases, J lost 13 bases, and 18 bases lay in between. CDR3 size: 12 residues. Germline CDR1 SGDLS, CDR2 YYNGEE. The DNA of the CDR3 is TGTGCCAGCAGACTTCCTACAGGGCCCGTCACCTTC. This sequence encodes CASRLPTGPVTF.

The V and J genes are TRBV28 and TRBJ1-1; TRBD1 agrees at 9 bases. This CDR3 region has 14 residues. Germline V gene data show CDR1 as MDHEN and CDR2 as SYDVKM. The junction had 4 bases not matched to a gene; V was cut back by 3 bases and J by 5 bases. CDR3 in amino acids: CASSLGQGWTEAFF. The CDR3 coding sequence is TGTGCCAGCAGTTTGGGACAGGGCTGGACTGAAGCTTTCTTT.

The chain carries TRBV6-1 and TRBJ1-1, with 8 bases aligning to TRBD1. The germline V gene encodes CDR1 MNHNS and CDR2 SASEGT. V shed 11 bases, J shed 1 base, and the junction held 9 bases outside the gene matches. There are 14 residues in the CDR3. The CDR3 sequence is CAGRQGIRNTEAFF. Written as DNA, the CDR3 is TGTGCCGGTAGACAGGGGATTAGGAACACTGAAGCTTTCTTT.

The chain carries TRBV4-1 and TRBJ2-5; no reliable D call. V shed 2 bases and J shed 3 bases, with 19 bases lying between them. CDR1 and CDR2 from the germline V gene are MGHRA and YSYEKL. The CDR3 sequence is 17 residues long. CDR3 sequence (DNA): TGCGCCAGCAGCCAAAGAGACATACGAGAACTTAAAGAGACCCAGTACTTC. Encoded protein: CASSQRDIRELKETQYF.

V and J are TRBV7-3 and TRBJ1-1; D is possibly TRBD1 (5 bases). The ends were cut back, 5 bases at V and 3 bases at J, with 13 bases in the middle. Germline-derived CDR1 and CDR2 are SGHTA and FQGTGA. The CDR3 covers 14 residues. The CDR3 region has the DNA TGTGCCAGCAGCAACCAGGGTGGGTACACTGAAGCTTTCTTT. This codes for CASSNQGGYTEAFF. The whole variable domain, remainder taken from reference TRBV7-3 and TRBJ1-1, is GAGVSQTPSNKVTEKGKYVELRCDPISGHTALYWYRQSLGQGPEFLIYFQGTGAADDSGLPNDRFFAVRPEGSVSTLKIQRTERGDSAVYLCASSNQGGYTEAFFGQGTRLTVV.

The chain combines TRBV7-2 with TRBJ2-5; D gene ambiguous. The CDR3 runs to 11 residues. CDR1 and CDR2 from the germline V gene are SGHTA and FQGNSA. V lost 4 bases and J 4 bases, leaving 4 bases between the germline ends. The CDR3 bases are TGTGCCAGCAGCTCAGTAGAGACCCAGTACTTC. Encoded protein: CASSSVETQYF. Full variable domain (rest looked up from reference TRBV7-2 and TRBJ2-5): GAGVSQSPSNKVTEKGKDVELRCDPISGHTALYWYRQSLGQGLEFLIYFQGNSAPDKSGLPSDRFSAERTGGSVSTLTIQRTQQEDSAVYLCASSSVETQYFGPGTRLLVL.

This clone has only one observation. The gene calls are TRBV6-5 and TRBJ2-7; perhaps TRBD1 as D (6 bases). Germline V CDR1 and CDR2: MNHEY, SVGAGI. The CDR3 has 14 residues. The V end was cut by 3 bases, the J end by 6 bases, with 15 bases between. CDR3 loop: CASSYGGRGSEQYF. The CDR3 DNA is TGTGCCAGCAGTTATGGGGGCAGGGGCTCCGAGCAGTACTTC.

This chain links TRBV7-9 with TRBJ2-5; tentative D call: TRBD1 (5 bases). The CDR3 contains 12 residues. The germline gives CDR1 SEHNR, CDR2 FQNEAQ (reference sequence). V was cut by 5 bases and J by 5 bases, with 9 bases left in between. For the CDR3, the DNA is TGTGCCAGCAGCCCCCCAGGGGAGACCCAGTACTTC. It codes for CASSPPGETQYF.

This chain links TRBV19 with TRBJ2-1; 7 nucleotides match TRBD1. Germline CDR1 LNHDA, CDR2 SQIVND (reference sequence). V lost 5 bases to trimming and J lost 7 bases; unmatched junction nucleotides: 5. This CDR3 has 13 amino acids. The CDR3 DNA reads TGTGCCAGTAGTGTCGTGACAGGGAATGAGCAGTTCTTC. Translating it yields CASSVVTGNEQFF. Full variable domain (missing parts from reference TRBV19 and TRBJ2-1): DGGITQSPKYLFRKEGQNVTLSCEQNLNHDAMYWYRQDPGQGLRLIYYSQIVNDFQKGDIAEGYSVSREKKESFPLTVTSAQKNPTAFYLCASSVVTGNEQFFGPGTRLTVL.

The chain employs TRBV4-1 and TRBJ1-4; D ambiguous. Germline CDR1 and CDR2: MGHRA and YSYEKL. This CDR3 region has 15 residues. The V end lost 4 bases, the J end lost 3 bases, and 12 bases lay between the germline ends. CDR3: CASSRGESANEKLFF. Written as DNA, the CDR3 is TGCGCCAGCAGCCGCGGTGAGTCCGCTAATGAAAAACTGTTTTTT.

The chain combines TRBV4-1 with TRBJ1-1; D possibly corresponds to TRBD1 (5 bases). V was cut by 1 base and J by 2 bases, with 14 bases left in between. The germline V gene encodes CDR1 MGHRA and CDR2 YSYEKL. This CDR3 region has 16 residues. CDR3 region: CASSQGVLRGNTEAFF. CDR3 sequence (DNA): TGCGCCAGCAGCCAAGGGGTATTAAGGGGAAACACTGAAGCTTTCTTT.

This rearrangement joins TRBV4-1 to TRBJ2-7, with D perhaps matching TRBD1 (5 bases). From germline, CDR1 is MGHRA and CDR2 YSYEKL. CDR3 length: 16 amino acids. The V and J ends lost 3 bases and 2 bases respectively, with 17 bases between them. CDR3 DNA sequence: TGCGCCAGCAGCCAGCCTGGTGGGGCCAGGACCTACGAGCAGTACTTC. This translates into CASSQPGGARTYEQYF.

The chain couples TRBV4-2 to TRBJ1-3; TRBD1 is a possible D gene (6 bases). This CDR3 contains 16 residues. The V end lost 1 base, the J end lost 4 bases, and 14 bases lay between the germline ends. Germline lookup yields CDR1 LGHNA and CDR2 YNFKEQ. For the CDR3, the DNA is TGTGCCAGCAGCCAAGTATTAGGGGGATCCGGAAACACCATATATTTT. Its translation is CASSQVLGGSGNTIYF.

The CDR3 DNA reads as TGTGCTAGTGGCCCGACAGGGATTGGTTCACCCCTCCACTTT. This encodes CASGPTGIGSPLHF. The J gene is TRBJ1-6, the V gene TRBV12-5; 7 bases line up with TRBD1. Trimming at V came to 6 bases and at J to 9 bases, leaving 8 bases not matched to a gene. The CDR3 contains 14 residues. The germline gives CDR1 LGHNT, CDR2 FRNRAP.

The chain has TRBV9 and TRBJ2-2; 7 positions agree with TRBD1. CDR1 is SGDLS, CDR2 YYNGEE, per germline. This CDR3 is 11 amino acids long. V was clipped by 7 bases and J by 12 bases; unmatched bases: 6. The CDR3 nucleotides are TGTGCCAGCCAAGGGGGCGGACAGCTGTTTTTT. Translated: CASQGGGQLFF.

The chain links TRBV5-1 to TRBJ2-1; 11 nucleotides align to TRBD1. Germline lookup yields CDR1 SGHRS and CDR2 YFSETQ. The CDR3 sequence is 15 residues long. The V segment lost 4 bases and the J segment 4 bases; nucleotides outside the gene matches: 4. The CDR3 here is CASSTGQGAYNEQFF. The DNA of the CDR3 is TGCGCCAGCAGCACCGGACAGGGGGCTTACAATGAGCAGTTCTTC.

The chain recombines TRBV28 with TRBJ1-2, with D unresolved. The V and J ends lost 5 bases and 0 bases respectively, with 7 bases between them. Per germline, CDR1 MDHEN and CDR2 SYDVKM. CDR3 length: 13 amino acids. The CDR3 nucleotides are TGTGCCAGCAGTCCCGGGTCTAACTATGGCTACACCTTC. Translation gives CASSPGSNYGYTF.

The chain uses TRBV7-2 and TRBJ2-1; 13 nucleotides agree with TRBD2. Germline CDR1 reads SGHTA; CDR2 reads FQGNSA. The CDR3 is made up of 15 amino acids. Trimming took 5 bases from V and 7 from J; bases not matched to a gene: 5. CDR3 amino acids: CASSRWTSGGNEQFF. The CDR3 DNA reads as TGTGCCAGCAGCCGTTGGACTAGCGGGGGTAATGAGCAGTTCTTC.

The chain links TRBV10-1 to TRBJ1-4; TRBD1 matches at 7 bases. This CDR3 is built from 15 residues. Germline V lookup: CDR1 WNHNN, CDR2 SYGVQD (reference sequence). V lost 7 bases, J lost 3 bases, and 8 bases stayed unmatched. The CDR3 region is CASTDRTGANEKLFF. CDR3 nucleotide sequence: TGCGCCAGCACGGACCGGACAGGAGCTAATGAAAAACTGTTTTTT.

The CDR3 spells CATGEGPEETQYF. CDR3 DNA: TGTGCCACCGGGGAGGGCCCGGAAGAGACCCAGTACTTC. This chain joins TRBV5-4 and TRBJ2-5, with TRBD2 matching over 7 bases. This CDR3 is built from 13 residues. Germline CDR1 and CDR2: SGHNT and YYREEE (reference sequence). V shed 9 bases and J 3 bases; nucleotides not matched to a gene: 8.

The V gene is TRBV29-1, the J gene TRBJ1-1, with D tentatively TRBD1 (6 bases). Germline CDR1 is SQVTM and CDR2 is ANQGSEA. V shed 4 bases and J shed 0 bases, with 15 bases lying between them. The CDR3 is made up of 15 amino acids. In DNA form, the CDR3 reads TGCAGCGTTGCTCAAGGGGGGGGGATGAACACTGAAGCTTTCTTT. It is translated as CSVAQGGGMNTEAFF.

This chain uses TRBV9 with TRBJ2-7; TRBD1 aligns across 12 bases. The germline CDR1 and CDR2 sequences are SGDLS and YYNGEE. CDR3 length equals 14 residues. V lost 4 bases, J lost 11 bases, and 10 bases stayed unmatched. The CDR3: CASSPGGTGGEEYF. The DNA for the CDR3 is TGTGCCAGCAGCCCAGGGGGGACAGGGGGCGAAGAGTACTTC.

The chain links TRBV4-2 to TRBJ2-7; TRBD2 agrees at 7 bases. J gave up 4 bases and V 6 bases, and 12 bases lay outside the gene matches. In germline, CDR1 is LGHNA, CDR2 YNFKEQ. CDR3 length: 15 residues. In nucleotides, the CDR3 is TGTGCCAGCAGAATCGCGGCGGGAGTGGGGTACGAGCAGTACTTC. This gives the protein CASRIAAGVGYEQYF.

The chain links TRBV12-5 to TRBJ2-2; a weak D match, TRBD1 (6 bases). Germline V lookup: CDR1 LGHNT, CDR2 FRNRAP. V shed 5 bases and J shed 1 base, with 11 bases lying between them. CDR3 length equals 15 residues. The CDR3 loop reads CASGTGSGNTGELFF. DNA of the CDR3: TGTGCTAGTGGTACAGGGTCCGGGAACACCGGGGAGCTGTTTTTT.

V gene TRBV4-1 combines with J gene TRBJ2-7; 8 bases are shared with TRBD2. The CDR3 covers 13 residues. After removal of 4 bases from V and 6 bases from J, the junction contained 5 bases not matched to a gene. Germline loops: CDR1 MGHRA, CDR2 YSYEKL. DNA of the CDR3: TGCGCCAGCAGCCTTTACGGGGGGGGCGAGCAGTACTTC. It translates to CASSLYGGGEQYF.

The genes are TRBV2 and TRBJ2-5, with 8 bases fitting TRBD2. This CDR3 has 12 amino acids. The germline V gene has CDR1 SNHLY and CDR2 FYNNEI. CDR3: CAFRGGRETQYF. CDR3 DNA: TGTGCGTTCCGGGGGGGCCGGGAGACCCAGTACTTC.

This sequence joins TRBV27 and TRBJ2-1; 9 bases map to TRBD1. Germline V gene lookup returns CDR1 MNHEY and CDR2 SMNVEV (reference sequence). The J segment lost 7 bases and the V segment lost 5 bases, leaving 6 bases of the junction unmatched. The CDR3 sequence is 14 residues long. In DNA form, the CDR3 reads TGTGCCAGCAGTCTCCGGGACAGGGAAAATGAGCAGTTCTTC. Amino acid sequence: CASSLRDRENEQFF.

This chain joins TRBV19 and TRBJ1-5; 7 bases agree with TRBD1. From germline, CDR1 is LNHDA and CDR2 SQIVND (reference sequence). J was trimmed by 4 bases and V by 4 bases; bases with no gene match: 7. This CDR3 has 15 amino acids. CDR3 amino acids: CASSRDPGGNQPQHF. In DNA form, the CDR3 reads TGTGCCAGTAGTAGAGACCCAGGGGGAAATCAGCCCCAGCATTTT.

In DNA, the CDR3 is TGTGCCAGCAGCTCCGAGGGCAGGAGACAAGAGACCCAGTACTTC. Translation gives CASSSEGRRQETQYF. V gene TRBV11-3 combines with J gene TRBJ2-5, with TRBD2 as a possible D gene (5 bases). Trimming shortened V by 4 bases and J by 2 bases, and 14 bases separated the two germline ends. This CDR3 is 15 amino acids long. Germline V gene sequence: CDR1 SGHNT, CDR2 YENEEA.